This T cell receptor beta chain was captured by sequencing in a study of blood T cell repertoires in COVID-19. About the research overall: Spain, Italy and the United States supplied samples that represented acute and convalescent COVID-19.

How the authors handled the data: Nucleated cell counts were estimated from reference gene primer amplification. Profiling relied on immunoSEQ multiplex PCR, and the TCRdb table lists in-frame clones only, not all of them. That table gives V, J and clone size, and the DNA gave D and trimming. The sample has around 700,000 clones; around 90% are singletons. V was pared by 1 base and J by 5 bases, with 4 bases of the junction left unmatched. Germline lookup yields CDR1 SGHAT and CDR2 FQNNGV. The CDR3 consists of 14 residues. The receptor's source is a woman younger than 30 with acute or convalescent COVID-19. Input material: peripheral blood. The genes are TRBV11-2 and TRBJ2-7, with 8 positions matching TRBD1. CDR3 DNA: TGTGCCAGCAGCTTAGCGGGACAGGTCCACGAGCAGTACTTC. This codes for CASSLAGQVHEQYF.